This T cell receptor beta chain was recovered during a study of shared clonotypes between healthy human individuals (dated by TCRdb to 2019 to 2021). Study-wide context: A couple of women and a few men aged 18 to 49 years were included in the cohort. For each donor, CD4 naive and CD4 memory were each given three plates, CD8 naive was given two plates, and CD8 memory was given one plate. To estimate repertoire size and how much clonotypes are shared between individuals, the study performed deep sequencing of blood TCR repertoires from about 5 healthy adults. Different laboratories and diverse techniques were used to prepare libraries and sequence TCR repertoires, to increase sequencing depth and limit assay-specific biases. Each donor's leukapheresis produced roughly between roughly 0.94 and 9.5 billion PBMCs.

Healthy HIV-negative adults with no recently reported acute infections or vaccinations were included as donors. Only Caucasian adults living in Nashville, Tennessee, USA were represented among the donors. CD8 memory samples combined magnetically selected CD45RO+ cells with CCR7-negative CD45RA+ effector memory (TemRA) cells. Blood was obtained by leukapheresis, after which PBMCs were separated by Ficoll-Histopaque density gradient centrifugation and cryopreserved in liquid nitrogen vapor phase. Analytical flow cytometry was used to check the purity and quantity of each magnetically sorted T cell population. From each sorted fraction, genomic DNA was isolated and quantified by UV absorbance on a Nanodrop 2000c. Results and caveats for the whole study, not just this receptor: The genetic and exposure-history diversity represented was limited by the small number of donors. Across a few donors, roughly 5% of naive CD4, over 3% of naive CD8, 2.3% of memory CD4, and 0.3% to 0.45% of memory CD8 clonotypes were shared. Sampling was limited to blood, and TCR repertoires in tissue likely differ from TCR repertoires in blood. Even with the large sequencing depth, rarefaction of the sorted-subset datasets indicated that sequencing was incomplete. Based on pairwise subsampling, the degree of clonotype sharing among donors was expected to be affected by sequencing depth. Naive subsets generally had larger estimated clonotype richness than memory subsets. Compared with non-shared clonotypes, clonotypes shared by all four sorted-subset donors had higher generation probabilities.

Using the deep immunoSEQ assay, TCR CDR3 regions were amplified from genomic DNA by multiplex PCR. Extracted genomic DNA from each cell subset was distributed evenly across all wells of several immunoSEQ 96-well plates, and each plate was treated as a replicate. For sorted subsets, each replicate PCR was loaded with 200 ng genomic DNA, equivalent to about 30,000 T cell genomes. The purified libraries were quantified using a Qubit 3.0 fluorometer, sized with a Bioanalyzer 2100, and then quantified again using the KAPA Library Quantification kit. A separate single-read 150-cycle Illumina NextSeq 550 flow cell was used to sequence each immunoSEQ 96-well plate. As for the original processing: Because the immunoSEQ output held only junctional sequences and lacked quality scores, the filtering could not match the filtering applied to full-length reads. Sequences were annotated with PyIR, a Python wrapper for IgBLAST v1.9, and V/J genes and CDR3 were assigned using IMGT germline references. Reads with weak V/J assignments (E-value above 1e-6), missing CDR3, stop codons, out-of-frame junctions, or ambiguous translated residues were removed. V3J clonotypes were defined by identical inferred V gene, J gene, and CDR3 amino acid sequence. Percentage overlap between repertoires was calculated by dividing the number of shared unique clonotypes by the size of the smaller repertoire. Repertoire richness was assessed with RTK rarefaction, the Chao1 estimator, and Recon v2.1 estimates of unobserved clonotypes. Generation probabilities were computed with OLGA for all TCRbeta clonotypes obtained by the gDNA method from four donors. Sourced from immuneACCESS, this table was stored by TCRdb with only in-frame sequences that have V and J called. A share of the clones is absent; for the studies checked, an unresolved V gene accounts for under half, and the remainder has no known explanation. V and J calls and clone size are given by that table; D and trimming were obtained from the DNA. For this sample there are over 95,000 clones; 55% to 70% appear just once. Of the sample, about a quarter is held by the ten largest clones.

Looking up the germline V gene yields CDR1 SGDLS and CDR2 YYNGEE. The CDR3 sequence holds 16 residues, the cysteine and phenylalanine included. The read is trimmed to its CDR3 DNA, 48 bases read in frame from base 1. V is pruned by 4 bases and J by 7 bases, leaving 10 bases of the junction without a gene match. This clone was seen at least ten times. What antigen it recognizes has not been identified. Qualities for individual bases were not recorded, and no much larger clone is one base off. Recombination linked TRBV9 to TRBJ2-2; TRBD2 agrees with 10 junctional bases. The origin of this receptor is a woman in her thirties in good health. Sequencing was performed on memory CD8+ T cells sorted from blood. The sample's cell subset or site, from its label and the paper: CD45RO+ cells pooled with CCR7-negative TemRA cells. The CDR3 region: CASSPPAGGTVGELFF. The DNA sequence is TGTGCCAGCAGCCCACCAGCGGGAGGGACGGTCGGGGAGCTGTTTTTT.